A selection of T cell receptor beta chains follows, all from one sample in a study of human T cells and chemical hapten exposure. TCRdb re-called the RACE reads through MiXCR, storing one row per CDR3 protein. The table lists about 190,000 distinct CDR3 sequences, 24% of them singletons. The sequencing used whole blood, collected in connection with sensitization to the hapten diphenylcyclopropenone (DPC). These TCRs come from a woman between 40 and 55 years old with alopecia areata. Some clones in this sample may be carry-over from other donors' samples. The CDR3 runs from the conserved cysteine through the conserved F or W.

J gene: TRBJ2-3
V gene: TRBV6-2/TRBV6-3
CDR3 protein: CASSYSSSGSDTQYF

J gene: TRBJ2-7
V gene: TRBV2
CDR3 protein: CASSVGTYEQYF

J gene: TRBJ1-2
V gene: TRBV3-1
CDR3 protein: CASSLTATYGYTF

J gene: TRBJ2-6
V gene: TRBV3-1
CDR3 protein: CASSPRGLAGSGANVLTF

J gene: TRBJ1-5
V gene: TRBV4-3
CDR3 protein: CASSQDRGDQPQHF

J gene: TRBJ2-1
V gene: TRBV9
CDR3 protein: CASSGIWTDSDVGQFF

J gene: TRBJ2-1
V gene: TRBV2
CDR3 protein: CASRPGGPYNEQFF

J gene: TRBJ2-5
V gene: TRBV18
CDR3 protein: CASSPGPSEETQYF

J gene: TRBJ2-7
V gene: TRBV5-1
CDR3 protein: CASSLNREGYEQYF

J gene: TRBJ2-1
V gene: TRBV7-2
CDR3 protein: CASSLIGVGGGNEQFF

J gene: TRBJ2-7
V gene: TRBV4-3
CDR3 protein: CASSQDRFGAYEQYF

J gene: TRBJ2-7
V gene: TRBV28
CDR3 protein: CASVASGDYEQYF

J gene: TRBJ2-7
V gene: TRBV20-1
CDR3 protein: CSLHGRSVEQYF

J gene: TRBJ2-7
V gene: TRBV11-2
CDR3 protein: CASSRSSGGSYEQYF

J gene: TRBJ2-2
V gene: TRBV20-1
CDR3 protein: CSAKRSSGASWAGELFF

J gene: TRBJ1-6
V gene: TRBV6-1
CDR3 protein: CASRHSSSPLHF

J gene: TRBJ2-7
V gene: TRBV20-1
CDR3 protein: CSAGPRLAGASYEQYF

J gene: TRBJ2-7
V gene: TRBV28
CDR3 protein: CAEAAGSSYEQYF

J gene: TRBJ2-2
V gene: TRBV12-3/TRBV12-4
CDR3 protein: CASSLETNGELFF

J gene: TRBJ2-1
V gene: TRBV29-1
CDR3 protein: CSAPLAFSSYNEQFF

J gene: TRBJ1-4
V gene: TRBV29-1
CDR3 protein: CSVGPGGREKLFF

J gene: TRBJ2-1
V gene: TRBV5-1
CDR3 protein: CASSLAFYEQFF

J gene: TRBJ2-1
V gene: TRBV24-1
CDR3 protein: CATSDFGQGNNEQFF

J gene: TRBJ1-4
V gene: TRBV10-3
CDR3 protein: CAISQSINEKLFF

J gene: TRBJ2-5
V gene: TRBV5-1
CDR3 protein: CASSLRQRGETQYF

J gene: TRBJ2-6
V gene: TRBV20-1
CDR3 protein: CSVNGQYSGANVLTF

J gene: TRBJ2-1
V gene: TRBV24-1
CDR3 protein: CATSDPSGSSYNEQFF

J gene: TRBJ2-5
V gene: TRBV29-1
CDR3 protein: CSVGPGPRRTQYF

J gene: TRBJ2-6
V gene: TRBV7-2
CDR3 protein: CAIPPSGANVLTF

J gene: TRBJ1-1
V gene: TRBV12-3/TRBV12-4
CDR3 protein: CASSSGEVLKAFF

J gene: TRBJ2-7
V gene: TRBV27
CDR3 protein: CASSTYRDGSYEQYF

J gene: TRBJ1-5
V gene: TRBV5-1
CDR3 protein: CASSLARDSNQPQHF

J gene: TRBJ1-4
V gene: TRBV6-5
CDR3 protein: CASSPPATNEKLFF

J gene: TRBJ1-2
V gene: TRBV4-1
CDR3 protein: CASSPGTGGLYGYTF

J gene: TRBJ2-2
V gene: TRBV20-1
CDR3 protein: CSAAGGRAFTGELFF

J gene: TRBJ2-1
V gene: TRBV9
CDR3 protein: CASSLGAYSYNEQFF

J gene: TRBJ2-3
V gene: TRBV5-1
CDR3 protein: CASSLGGMVDTQYF